This T cell receptor (beta chain) originates from a study of shared clonotypes between healthy human individuals. Study observations and caveats: An expected dependence of interdonor clonotype sharing on sequencing depth was noted.

The repertoire was sequenced with immunoSEQ multiplex PCR; TCRdb's copy has only in-frame clones and lacks some. Of around 1.6 million clones in the sample, 95% to 99% were seen once. Concerning this clone: Its target is not known. Other nucleotide sequences from this sample produce the same CDR3.

This CDR3 is built from 13 residues. V gave up 6 bases and J gave up 3 bases; unmatched junction bases: 6. Germline CDR1 is SQVTM and CDR2 is ANQGSEA. This clonotype was sampled from a man in his thirties or forties in good health. Sequenced input: naive CD4+ T cells sorted from blood. Subset described: CD45RA+ positively selected. The V and J genes are TRBV29-1 and TRBJ2-5, with 8 bases fitting TRBD1. CDR3 nucleotide sequence: TGCAGCGTATCCCGACAGGGGAAAGAGACCCAGTACTTC. Protein: CSVSRQGKETQYF.